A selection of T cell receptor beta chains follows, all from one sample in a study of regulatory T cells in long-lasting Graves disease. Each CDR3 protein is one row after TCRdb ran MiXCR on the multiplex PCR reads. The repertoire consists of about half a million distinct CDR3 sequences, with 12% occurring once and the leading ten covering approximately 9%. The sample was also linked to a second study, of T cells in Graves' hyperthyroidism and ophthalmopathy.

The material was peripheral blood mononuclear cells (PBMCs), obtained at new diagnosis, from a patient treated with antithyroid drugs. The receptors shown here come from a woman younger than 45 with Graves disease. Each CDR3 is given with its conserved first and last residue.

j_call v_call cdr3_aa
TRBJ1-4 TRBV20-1 CSARTGGRNEKLFF
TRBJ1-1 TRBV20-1 CSASGSGVGGYTEAFF
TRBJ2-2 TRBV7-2 CASSYSYTGELFF
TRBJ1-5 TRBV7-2 CASSLGQGKQPQHF
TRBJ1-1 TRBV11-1 CASTKTGGATEAFF
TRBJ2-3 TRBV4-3 CASSQELAGGVDTQYF
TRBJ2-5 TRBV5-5 CASSHTGVRETQYF
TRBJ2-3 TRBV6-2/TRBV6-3 CASSYGRQDTQYF
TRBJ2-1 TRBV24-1 CATSDSPTNEQFF
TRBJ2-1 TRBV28 CASSLASGEYNEQFF
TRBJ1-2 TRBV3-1 CASSPGQGFSGYTF
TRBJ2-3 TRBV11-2 CASSLVGAGRMATDTQYF
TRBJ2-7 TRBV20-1 CGAESSYEQYF
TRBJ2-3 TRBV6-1 CASSENLLGRTSAGTDTQYF
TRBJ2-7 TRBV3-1 CASSQVLAGDQYF
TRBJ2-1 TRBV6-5 CASSYSVVRVYNEQFF
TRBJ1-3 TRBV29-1 CSVVKGPAGNTIYF
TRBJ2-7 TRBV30 CAWNGRVRTEQYF
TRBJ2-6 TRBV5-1 CASSDSTGANVLTF
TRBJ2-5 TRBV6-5 CASSYNSPGEQETQYF
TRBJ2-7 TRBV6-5 CASSYHFSYEQYF
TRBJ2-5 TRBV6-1 CASGGARYQETQYF
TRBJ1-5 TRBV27 CASSPARGGQPQHF
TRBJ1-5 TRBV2 CASNNGGSNQPQHF
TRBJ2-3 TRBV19 CASRALASTDTQYF
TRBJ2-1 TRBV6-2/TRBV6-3 CASSQTASGSGEQFF
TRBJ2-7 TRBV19 CASSNSGQGSYEQYF
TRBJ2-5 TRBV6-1 CASNSPGTGYQETQYF
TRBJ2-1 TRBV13 CASSGSGTRDEQFF
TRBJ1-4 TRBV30 CAWSRGAGDEKLFF
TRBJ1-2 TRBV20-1 CSAPEAGKENRGYTF
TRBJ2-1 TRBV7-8 CASSLVGTSGSLNEQFF
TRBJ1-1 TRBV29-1 CSGEWLGNTEAFF
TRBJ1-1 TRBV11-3 CASSRQGPAFF
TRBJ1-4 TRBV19 CASSTSTGMAEKLFF
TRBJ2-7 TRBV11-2 CASSLPYRTYEQYF
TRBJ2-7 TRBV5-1 CASSLAGTGVREQYF
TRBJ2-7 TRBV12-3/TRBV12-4 CASTSHGQGSYEQYF
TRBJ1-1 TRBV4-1 CASSRGTGQLNTEAFF
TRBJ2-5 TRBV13 CASSRQQGEETQYF
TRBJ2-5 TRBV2 CASTFGPLETQYF
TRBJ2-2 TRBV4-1 CASSSPWGANTGELFF
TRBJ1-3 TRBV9 CASSVGAVTSGNTIYF
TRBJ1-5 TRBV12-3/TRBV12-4 CASSSRTGSNQPQHF
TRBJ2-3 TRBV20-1 CSAPTRSNTQYF
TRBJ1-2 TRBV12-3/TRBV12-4 CASSWGHLIGGYTF
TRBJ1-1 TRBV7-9 CASSPPPRQGMNTEAFF
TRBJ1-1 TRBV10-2 CASSESLGNSSTWDTEAFF
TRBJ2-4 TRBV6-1 CASSADSFLLLAKNIQYF
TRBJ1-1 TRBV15 CATSRGQATEAFF
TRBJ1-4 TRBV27 CASRRSQGPATNEKLFF
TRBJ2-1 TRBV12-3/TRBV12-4 CASSSSSLTSGLGQFF
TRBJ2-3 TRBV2 CASRQFPGRSTDTQYF
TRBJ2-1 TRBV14 CASSQERAGVSYNEQFF
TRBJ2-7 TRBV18 CASSLIAPAYEQYF
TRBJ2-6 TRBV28 CASSDPGQVSGANVLTF
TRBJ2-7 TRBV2 CASYNQGLAGSYEQYF
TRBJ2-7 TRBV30 CAWGARDEQYF
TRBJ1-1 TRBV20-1 CSASGSVWGREGTEAFF
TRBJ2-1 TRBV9 CASSVDGDSYNEQFF